The rows below give T cell receptor beta chains drawn from one sample of a study of blood T cell repertoires in COVID-19. Using immunoSEQ multiplex PCR, the repertoire was profiled, and TCRdb retains in-frame clones only, with some absent. The sample has about 200,000 clones; roughly 90% are singletons. What was sequenced was peripheral blood. Source of these receptors: a young man with active or convalescent COVID-19. CDR3s include the opening cysteine and the closing phenylalanine or tryptophan. A D gene is named only where the DNA matches it firmly. A clone size is listed for some rows: how often the clone was seen (once, few, many), or a class if it is expanded.

d_gene	v_gene	j_gene	abundance	CDR3aa	CDR3nt
-	TRBV30	TRBJ1-5	-	CAWSLPGTPTGAQHF	TGTGCCTGGAGTCTCCCCGGGACGCCCACGGGGGCCCAGCATTTT
TRBD1	TRBV2	TRBJ1-1	few	CASSGGQGVATEAFF	TGTGCCAGCAGTGGAGGACAGGGGGTTGCCACTGAAGCTTTCTTT
-	TRBV5-6	TRBJ1-6	once	CASSLSPTRNSPLHF	TGTGCCAGCAGCTTGTCCCCTACCCGGAATTCACCCCTCCACTTT
-	TRBV19	TRBJ2-2	-	CASSSQGHGELFF	TGTGCCAGTAGTTCACAGGGACACGGGGAGCTGTTTTTT
-	TRBV12-3/TRBV12-4	TRBJ1-6	-	CATTGNNSPLHF	TGTGCCACCACGGGGAATAATTCACCCCTCCACTTT
-	TRBV5-4	TRBJ2-5	-	CASSIGRETQYF	TGTGCCAGCAGCATTGGGCGTGAGACCCAGTACTTC
TRBD2	TRBV29-1	TRBJ2-7	-	CSVLSRGTSGSYEQYF	TGCAGCGTTTTGTCTAGGGGGACTAGCGGATCCTACGAGCAGTACTTC
TRBD1	TRBV18	TRBJ2-7	-	CASSTGTEPYEQYF	TGTGCCAGCTCAACCGGGACAGAGCCTTACGAGCAGTACTTC
TRBD2	TRBV2	TRBJ2-7	-	CASKPSGGIEQYF	TGTGCCAGCAAGCCTAGCGGGGGGATCGAGCAGTACTTC
-	TRBV7-2	TRBJ2-3	-	CASSQSSRVADTQYF	TGTGCCAGCAGCCAATCTAGCAGAGTCGCAGATACGCAGTATTTT
TRBD1	TRBV27	TRBJ1-1	-	CASSPPGGRTEAFF	TGTGCCAGCAGTCCCCCAGGGGGCCGCACTGAAGCTTTCTTT
-	TRBV6-2/TRBV6-3	TRBJ1-2	once	CASSLSSALHTF	TGTGCCAGCAGCTTATCCTCCGCACTTCACACCTTC
-	TRBV5-1	TRBJ1-4	-	CASSFIGQSRFPEKLFF	TGCGCCAGCAGCTTTATTGGACAAAGTCGGTTTCCGGAAAAACTGTTTTTT
-	TRBV18	TRBJ1-2	-	CASSPLVVDILRPAGYTF	TGTGCCAGCTCACCACTGGTGGTAGACATACTCCGACCGGCCGGCTACACCTTC
TRBD2	TRBV5-1	TRBJ2-3	-	CASSLTTSGSTDTQYF	TGCGCCAGCAGCTTGACTACTAGCGGAAGCACAGATACGCAGTATTTT
-	TRBV7-9	TRBJ2-7	-	CASSYSSYEQYF	TGTGCCAGCAGCTACTCCTCCTACGAGCAGTACTTC
TRBD2	TRBV24-1	TRBJ2-3	-	CATSGGGDTQYF	TGTGCCACCAGTGGGGGGGGAGATACGCAGTATTTT
-	TRBV6-5	TRBJ1-1	few	CAASSIVGGGTEAFF	TGTGCCGCGAGTTCTATAGTGGGAGGGGGGACTGAAGCTTTCTTT
-	TRBV10-3	TRBJ2-5	-	CAIGAEETQYF	TGTGCCATCGGTGCGGAAGAGACCCAGTACTTC
-	TRBV7-2	TRBJ2-3	-	CASSLGRGMWDTQYF	TGTGCCAGCAGCTTAGGGCGCGGGATGTGGGATACGCAGTATTTT
-	TRBV6-1	TRBJ1-4	-	CASSAPGVGALNEKLFF	TGTGCCAGCAGTGCGCCTGGGGTAGGGGCTCTAAATGAAAAACTGTTTTTT
-	TRBV10-3	TRBJ2-1	-	CAISDTSPNEQFF	TGTGCCATCAGTGACACTAGCCCCAATGAGCAGTTCTTC
-	TRBV3-1/TRBV3-2	TRBJ1-2	once	CASSQYQGGGYTF	TGTGCCAGCAGCCAATATCAGGGAGGTGGCTACACCTTC
TRBD1	TRBV7-9	TRBJ2-1	-	CASSLETGGPHNEQFF	TGTGCCAGCAGCTTAGAGACAGGGGGCCCCCACAATGAGCAGTTCTTC
TRBD1	TRBV7-9	TRBJ2-7	-	CASSLEGQGFEQYF	TGTGCCAGCAGCTTAGAGGGACAGGGTTTCGAGCAGTACTTC
-	TRBV14	TRBJ2-4	-	CASSQDLRSAKNIQYF	TGTGCCAGCAGCCAAGATCTACGGTCAGCCAAAAACATTCAGTACTTC
-	TRBV6-5	TRBJ2-1	-	CASSYGRGNEQFF	TGTGCCAGCAGTTACGGACGGGGGAATGAGCAGTTCTTC
-	TRBV2	TRBJ1-1	-	CATFYRVGTEAFF	TGTGCCACCTTTTACAGGGTAGGGACTGAAGCTTTCTTT
TRBD2	TRBV2	TRBJ2-7	-	CASNPTSGRSYEQYF	TGTGCCAGCAACCCGACTAGCGGGAGGTCCTACGAGCAGTACTTC
TRBD1	TRBV7-3	TRBJ1-2	-	CASFPGGRGYTF	TGTGCCAGCTTTCCAGGGGGCCGGGGCTACACCTTC
TRBD2	TRBV12-5	TRBJ2-3	-	CASLTSGGLTDTQYF	TGTGCTAGCCTAACTAGCGGGGGCCTCACAGATACGCAGTATTTT
-	TRBV3-1/TRBV3-2	TRBJ2-5	-	CASSVGGSQETQYF	TGTGCCAGCAGCGTAGGAGGATCACAAGAGACCCAGTACTTC
TRBD1	TRBV5-6	TRBJ2-7	-	CASSVRGTGGYEQYF	TGTGCCAGCAGCGTACGGGGGACAGGAGGGTACGAGCAGTACTTC
TRBD2	TRBV10-1	TRBJ2-5	once	CASSEVRLAGGRETQYF	TGCGCCAGCAGTGAGGTACGACTAGCGGGGGGGCGAGAGACCCAGTACTTC
TRBD2	TRBV27	TRBJ2-7	-	CASSDSGGSYEQYF	TGTGCCAGCAGTGATAGCGGGGGGTCCTACGAGCAGTACTTC
-	TRBV18	TRBJ2-3	-	CASSPGASTDTQYF	TGTGCCAGCTCACCAGGAGCAAGCACAGATACGCAGTATTTT
-	TRBV6-1	TRBJ1-3	-	CASSEQGNSGNTIYF	TGTGCCAGCAGTGAACAGGGGAACTCTGGAAACACCATATATTTT
TRBD2	TRBV14	TRBJ2-3	-	CASSQDAGTSGSDTDTQYF	TGTGCCAGCAGCCAAGACGCCGGGACTAGCGGGAGTGATACAGATACGCAGTATTTT
-	TRBV6-1	TRBJ2-6	-	CASSEVVVRGANVLTF	TGTGCCAGCAGTGAAGTGGTGGTTAGAGGGGCCAACGTCCTGACTTTC
-	TRBV5-6	TRBJ2-7	-	CASSSQNPYYEQYF	TGTGCCAGCAGCTCTCAAAATCCCTACTACGAGCAGTACTTC
-	TRBV12-3/TRBV12-4	TRBJ2-1	once	CASSLGLYNEQFF	TGTGCCAGCAGTTTAGGACTCTACAATGAGCAGTTCTTC
-	TRBV6-1	TRBJ2-2	-	CASSEKLAGLTGELFF	TGTGCCAGCAGTGAAAAGTTGGCAGGGTTGACCGGGGAGCTGTTTTTT
TRBD1	TRBV18	TRBJ1-2	-	CASSPGQGNYLSYGYTF	TGTGCCAGCTCACCTGGACAGGGGAATTATCTATCCTATGGCTACACCTTC
-	TRBV15	TRBJ2-7	-	CATSRDGGASSYEQYF	TGTGCCACCAGCAGAGATGGGGGGGCAAGCTCCTACGAGCAGTACTTC
TRBD1	TRBV6-1	TRBJ1-5	-	CASSEPGQSLYSNQPQHF	TGTGCCAGCAGTGAACCGGGACAGAGCCTTTATAGCAATCAGCCCCAGCATTTT
-	TRBV19	TRBJ1-1	few	CASSIVEGGGTEAFF	TGTGCCAGTAGTATAGTCGAGGGAGGGGGCACTGAAGCTTTCTTT
-	TRBV6-5	TRBJ1-5	once	CATKGVVNQPQHF	TGTGCCACCAAGGGGGTTGTCAATCAGCCCCAGCATTTT
TRBD1	TRBV30	TRBJ2-5	-	CAWSQDREETQYF	TGTGCCTGGAGTCAGGACAGGGAAGAGACCCAGTACTTC
TRBD1	TRBV3-1/TRBV3-2	TRBJ2-5	-	CASRRRQGPPQETQYF	TGTGCCAGCAGGCGAAGACAGGGGCCTCCACAAGAGACCCAGTACTTC
TRBD1	TRBV7-9	TRBJ2-7	-	CASSGTEYEQYF	TGTGCCAGCAGCGGGACAGAATACGAGCAGTACTTC